A single T cell receptor beta chain is shown here with its context. Germline and junction disagree at one end, which may indicate a read error. Other DNA sequences of this sample code for an identical CDR3. The assay was immunoSEQ multiplex PCR, and TCRdb's table has in-frame clones only and misses some. Of about 42,000 clones listed, approximately 91% are singletons. The CDR3 contains 12 residues. The V gene's germline CDR1 is SEHNR and CDR2 FQNEAQ (reference sequence). This sample was taken from a study of blood T cell repertoires in COVID-19. The TCR was taken from a human donor in a cohort sampled during active COVID-19. The chain couples TRBV7-9 to TRBJ1-1, with D possibly being TRBD1 (5 bases). Sample: peripheral blood. The CDR3 reads CASSFLGGEAFF. CDR3 sequence (DNA): TGTGCCAGCAGCTTTTTGGGGGGTGAAGCTTTTTTT.